Detailed here is one T cell receptor (beta chain). The sample is drawn from a study of control samples from healthy donors and cancer patients. The CDR3 spans 14 residues. The ends were cut back, 2 bases at V and 4 bases at J, with 11 bases in the middle. The germline CDR1 and CDR2 sequences are SEHNR and FQNEAQ (reference sequence). Sequencing used immunoSEQ multiplex PCR; TCRdb keeps in-frame clones, though not all of them. The sample has 100,000 to 150,000 clones, about nine tenths seen once; the top ten hold less than 2.5%. The sequence was collected from a young man in good health. This rearrangement joins TRBV7-9 to TRBJ1-1, with D tentatively TRBD1 (5 bases). The specimen was blood. CDR3 amino acids: CASSLWGGGTEAFF. The CDR3 DNA reads TGTGCCAGCAGCTTATGGGGGGGTGGCACTGAAGCTTTCTTT.